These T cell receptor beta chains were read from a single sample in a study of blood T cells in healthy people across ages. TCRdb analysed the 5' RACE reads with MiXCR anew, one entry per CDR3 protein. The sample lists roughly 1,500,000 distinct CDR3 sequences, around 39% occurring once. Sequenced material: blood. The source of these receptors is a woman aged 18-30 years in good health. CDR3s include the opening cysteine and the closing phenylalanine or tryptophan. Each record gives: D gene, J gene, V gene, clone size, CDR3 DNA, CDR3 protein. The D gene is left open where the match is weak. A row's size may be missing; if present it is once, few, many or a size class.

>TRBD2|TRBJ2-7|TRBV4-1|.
TGCGCCAGCAGCCAGGGACTAGCGGGAGGAAACTACAATGAGCAGTACTTC
CASSQGLAGGNYNEQYF
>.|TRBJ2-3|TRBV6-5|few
TGTGCCAGCGGGACCGGCACAGATACGCAGTATTTT
CASGTGTDTQYF
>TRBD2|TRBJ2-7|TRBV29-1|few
TGCAGCGTTGAAAGGGCGGGAGGCATCTACGAGCAGTACTTC
CSVERAGGIYEQYF
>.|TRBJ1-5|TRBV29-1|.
TGCAGCGTTGGGGGTTCCTATAGCAATCAGCCCCAGCATTTT
CSVGGSYSNQPQHF
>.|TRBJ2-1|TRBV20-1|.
TGCAGTGCTGAACTAGTTCTGAGTAAGGATGAGCAGTTCTTC
CSAELVLSKDEQFF
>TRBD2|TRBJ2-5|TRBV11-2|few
TGTGCCAGCAGCCCCCTAGCGGGAGTCCATCGGGAGACCCAGTACTTC
CASSPLAGVHRETQYF
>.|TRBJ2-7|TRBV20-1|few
TGCAGTGCTAGATCCCAGGAGGATCCTTACGAGCAGTACTTC
CSARSQEDPYEQYF
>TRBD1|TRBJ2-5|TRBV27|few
TGTGCCAGCAGCGTCAGGACAGGGGGTTTCGTCGAGACCCAGTACTTC
CASSVRTGGFVETQYF
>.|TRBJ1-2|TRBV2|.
TGTGCCAGCAGTGATCAACAGGGTGTCGGTGGCCACACCTTC
CASSDQQGVGGHTF
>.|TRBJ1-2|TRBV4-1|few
TGCGCCAGCGGCGCCGCTACCCCGGGGGGGAACTATGGCTACACCTTC
CASGAATPGGNYGYTF
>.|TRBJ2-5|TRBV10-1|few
TGCGCCAGCAGTGAGTCAATCGGGACCAAGACCCAGTACTTC
CASSESIGTKTQYF
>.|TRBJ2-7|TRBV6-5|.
TGTGCCAGCAGTACACACGGGAATGAGCAGTACTTC
CASSTHGNEQYF
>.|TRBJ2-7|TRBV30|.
TGTGCCTGGGATCGACTAGTTCACGAGCAGTACTTC
CAWDRLVHEQYF
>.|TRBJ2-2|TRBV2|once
TGTGCCAGCAGCGCCAGACCCCGGAACACCGGGGAGCTGTTTTTT
CASSARPRNTGELFF
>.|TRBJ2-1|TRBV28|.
TGTGCCAGCATTGGGGGCATTTCCTACAATGAGCAGTTCTTC
CASIGGISYNEQFF
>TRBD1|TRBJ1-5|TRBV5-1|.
TGCGCCGGCAGGATGACAGGGGGCATAGAACAGCCCCAGCATTTT
CAGRMTGGIEQPQHF
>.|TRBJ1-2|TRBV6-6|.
TGTGCCAGCAGTTACGCCGCGGGGGGTAACTATGGCTACACCTTC
CASSYAAGGNYGYTF
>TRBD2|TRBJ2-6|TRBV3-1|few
TGTGCCAGCAGCCAAATGCTAGCGGGGGCCACATCTGGGGCCAACGTCCTGACTTTC
CASSQMLAGATSGANVLTF
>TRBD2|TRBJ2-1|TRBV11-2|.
TGTGCCAGCAGCACAAGAGGGACTAGCGGGAGCAGTGAGCAGTTCTTC
CASSTRGTSGSSEQFF
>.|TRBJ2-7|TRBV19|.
TGTGCCAGTAGTATCGAGAGCCGTACCTACGAGCAGTACTTC
CASSIESRTYEQYF
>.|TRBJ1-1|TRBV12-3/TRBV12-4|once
TGTGCCAGCAGGGGGGGTCGGGACACTGAAGCTTTCTTT
CASRGGRDTEAFF
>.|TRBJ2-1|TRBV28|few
TGTGCCAGCAGTTCGACTCCGGTGGGCTCGGATGAGCAGTTCTTC
CASSSTPVGSDEQFF
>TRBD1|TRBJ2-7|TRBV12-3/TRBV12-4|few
TGTGCCAGCAGGCAGACAGGGGGCTACGAGCAGTACTTC
CASRQTGGYEQYF
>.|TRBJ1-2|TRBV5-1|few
TGCGCCAGCAGCTTGGAACAGGTCCACTATGGCTACACCTTC
CASSLEQVHYGYTF
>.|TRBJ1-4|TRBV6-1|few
TGTGCCAGCAGTGAATTTGGGGGGGGCCGTGAAAAACTGTTTTTT
CASSEFGGGREKLFF
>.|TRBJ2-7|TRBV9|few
TGTGCCAGCAGCCCCGCGGGGCTTCAGTCCTACGAGCAGTACTTC
CASSPAGLQSYEQYF
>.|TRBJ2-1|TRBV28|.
TGTGCCAGCAGCACCGAGGGGAGCTCCTACAATGAGCAGTTCTTC
CASSTEGSSYNEQFF
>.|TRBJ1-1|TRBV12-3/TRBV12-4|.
TGTGCCAGCAGTCGTAGGGTGAGCACTGAAGCTTTCTTT
CASSRRVSTEAFF
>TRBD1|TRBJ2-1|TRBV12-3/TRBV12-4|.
TGTGCCAGCAGTTTAGCGCGGCAGGGGGCCGCCTACAAGGAGCAGTTCTTC
CASSLARQGAAYKEQFF
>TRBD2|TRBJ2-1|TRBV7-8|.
TGTGCCAGCAGCGCTCAAGGGCCGGGACTAGCGGGACGTGAGCAGTTCTTC
CASSAQGPGLAGREQFF
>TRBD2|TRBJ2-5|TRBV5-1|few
TGCGCCAGCAGCTCCGGTTTGGTAGCGGGACGAGAGACCCAGTACTTC
CASSSGLVAGRETQYF
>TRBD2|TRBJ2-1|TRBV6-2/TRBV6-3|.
TGTGCCAGCAGTTACCTTGGACTAGACAATGAGCAGTTCTTC
CASSYLGLDNEQFF
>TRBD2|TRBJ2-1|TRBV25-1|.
TGTGCCAGCATGGGGGACACATCTAGCGGGAGTCGTTTCAATGAGCAGTTCTTC
CASMGDTSSGSRFNEQFF
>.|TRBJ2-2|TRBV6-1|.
TGTGCCAGCAAGAACCGGGCGAACACCGGGGAGCTGTTTTTT
CASKNRANTGELFF
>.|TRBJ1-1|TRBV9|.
TGTGCCAGCAGCGTAGTGGCCCTGAACACTGAAGCTTTCTTT
CASSVVALNTEAFF
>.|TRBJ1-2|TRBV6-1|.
TGTGCCAGCAGCCTGGAAAGGGACGATGCAGGTGAATATGACTACACCTTC
CASSLERDDAGEYDYTF
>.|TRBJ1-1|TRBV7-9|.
TGTGCCAGCAGCGGGTGGAACACTGAAGCTTTCTTT
CASSGWNTEAFF
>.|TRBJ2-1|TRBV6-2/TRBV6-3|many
TGTGCCAGCAGTTTTCCTTACAATGAGCAGTTCTTC
CASSFPYNEQFF
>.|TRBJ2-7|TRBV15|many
TGTGCCACCAGCAGAGGGTACGAGCAGTACTTC
CATSRGYEQYF
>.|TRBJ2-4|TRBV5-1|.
TGCGCCAGCAGCTCCAGGGGAATAGCCAAAAACATTCAGTACTTC
CASSSRGIAKNIQYF
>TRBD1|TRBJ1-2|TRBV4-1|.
TGCGCCAGCAGCCAGCAGACAGGGTGGATGGATGGCTACACCTTC
CASSQQTGWMDGYTF
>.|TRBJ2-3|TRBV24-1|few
TGTGCCACCAGTGACCCTGGACCTCTCGGCACAGATACGCAGTATTTT
CATSDPGPLGTDTQYF
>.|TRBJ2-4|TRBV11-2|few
TGTGCCAGCAGCTTGTCTCCCCCAAACATTCAGTACTTC
CASSLSPPNIQYF
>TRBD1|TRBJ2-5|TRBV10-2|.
TGCGCCAGCAGTGAGTCGTGGGGACAGGGTGAGACCCAGTACTTC
CASSESWGQGETQYF
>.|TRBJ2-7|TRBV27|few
TGTGCCAGCAGTTTAAGTCTGGGGGCCCCCTACGAGCAGTACTTC
CASSLSLGAPYEQYF
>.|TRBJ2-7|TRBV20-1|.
TGCAGTGCTAGGGGTTGGATGCACAATGAGCAGTACTTC
CSARGWMHNEQYF
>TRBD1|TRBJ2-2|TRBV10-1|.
TGCGCCAGCAGCAAGGGACAGTCGTCCGGGGAGCTGTTTTTT
CASSKGQSSGELFF